This entry is about one TCR beta chain. Its specificity is not known. CDR1 and CDR2 (germline): MNHEY, SVGAGI. The V gene end was trimmed by 6 bases and the J gene end by 0 bases; junction bases not matched to a gene: 8. The length of the CDR3 is 15 residues. Libraries were prepared by immunoSEQ multiplex PCR; TCRdb keeps only in-frame clonotypes and omits some of them. The sample records around 100,000 clones, 91% being singletons. The sample is drawn from a study of T cell responses to AZD1222 COVID-19 vaccine. Study as a whole: Pooled samples include second doses given at about 4 or 12 weeks.

Study outcomes and limitations: It was only after the peak T cell response that any repertoires were sampled. Regions 160-218 and 743-854 held dominance among vaccine-associated CD4 TCRs, which spanned spike.

The receptor was isolated from an adult in good health. The J gene is TRBJ2-7, the V gene TRBV6-5, with 7 bases lining up with TRBD2. Sequencing used peripheral blood, obtained on day 0 of AZD1222 vaccination. Here the CDR3 reads CASSRLAPGSYEQYF. CDR3 bases: TGTGCCAGCAGCAGACTAGCACCCGGCTCCTACGAGCAGTACTTC.